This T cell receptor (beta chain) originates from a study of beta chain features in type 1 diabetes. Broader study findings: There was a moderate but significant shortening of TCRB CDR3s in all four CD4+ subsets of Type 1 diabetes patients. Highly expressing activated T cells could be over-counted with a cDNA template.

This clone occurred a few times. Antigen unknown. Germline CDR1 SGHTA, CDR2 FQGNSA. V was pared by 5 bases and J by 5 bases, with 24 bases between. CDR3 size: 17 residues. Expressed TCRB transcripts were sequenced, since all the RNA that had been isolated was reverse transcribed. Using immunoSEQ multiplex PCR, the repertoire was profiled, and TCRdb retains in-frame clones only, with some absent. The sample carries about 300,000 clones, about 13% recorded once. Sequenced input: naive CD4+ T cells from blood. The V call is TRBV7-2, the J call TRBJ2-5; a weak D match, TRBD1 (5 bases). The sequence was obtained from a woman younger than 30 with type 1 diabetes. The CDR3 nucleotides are TGTGCCAGCAGCCGGTTTCCACAGGATGGGAACAAGGAGACCCAGTACTTC. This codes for CASSRFPQDGNKETQYF.